The clone carrying this T cell receptor beta chain was seen once. This record comes from a study of blood T cell repertoires in COVID-19. Produced via immunoSEQ multiplex PCR; TCRdb's table is partial and in-frame only. The table has over 85,000 clones, around 80% seen once; the top ten hold roughly 10%. The CDR3 sequence is 15 residues long. The germline V gene has CDR1 MNHNY and CDR2 SVGAGI (reference sequence). Trimming shortened V by 4 bases and J by 1 base, and 14 bases separated the two germline ends. This clonotype was obtained from a man aged 55 to 70 with active or convalescent COVID-19. Sequenced sample: peripheral blood. The chain couples TRBV6-6 to TRBJ2-7, with D possibly being TRBD1 (5 bases). Written as DNA, the CDR3 is TGTGCCAGCAGTTGGGGTGATAGGACATCCTACGAGCAGTACGTC. Protein product: CASSWGDRTSYEQYV.